The clone carrying this T cell receptor beta chain showed up many times. As yet, its antigen is unknown. Read coverage stops 3 residues before the CDR3 terminus; the germline J gene supplies the remainder. This record belongs to a study of T cell clonality in common variable immunodeficiency. CVID and control samples used equivalent genomic DNA input. Clones were sequenced by immunoSEQ multiplex PCR, and TCRdb holds only the in-frame ones, with some missing. The table records about 81,000 clones without singletons, the ten largest covering 0.8%. Patients and controls were mostly of Caucasian heritage. Each donor provided about 5 to 8 ml of heparinized whole blood. The CDR3 is made up of 11 amino acids. In germline, CDR1 is DFQATT, CDR2 SNEGSKA (reference sequence). Trimming left V 7 bases short and J 1 base short, with 6 bases between. Broader study findings: CVID subjects shared fewer TCRbeta clones than healthy controls did.

The sequenced material came from peripheral blood mononuclear cells. This receptor was obtained from a person between 18 and 75 years old in good health. This chain joins TRBV20-1 and TRBJ2-3; D perhaps matches TRBD1 (6 bases). CDR3 bases read: TGCAGTGGACAGGGCACAGATACG. It encodes CSGQGTDT. From start to end, the CDR3 is CSGQGTDTQYF.